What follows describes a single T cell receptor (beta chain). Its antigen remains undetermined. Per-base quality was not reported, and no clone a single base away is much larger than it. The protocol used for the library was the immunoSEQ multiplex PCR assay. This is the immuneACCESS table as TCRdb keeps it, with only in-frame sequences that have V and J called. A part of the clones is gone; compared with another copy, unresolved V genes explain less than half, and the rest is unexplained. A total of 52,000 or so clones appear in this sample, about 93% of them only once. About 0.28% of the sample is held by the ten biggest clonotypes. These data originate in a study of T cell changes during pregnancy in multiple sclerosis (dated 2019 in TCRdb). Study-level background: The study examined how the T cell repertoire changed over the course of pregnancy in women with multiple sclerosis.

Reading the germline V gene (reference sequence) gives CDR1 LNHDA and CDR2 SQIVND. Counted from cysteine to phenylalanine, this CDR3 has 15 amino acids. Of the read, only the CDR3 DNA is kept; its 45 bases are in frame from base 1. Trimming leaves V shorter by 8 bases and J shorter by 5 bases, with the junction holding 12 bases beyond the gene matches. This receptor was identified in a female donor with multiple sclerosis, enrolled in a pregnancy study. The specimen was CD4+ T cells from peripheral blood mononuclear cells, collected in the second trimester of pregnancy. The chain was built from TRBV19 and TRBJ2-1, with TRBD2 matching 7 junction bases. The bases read TGTGCCAGTCAACGCTCTAGCGGCGGAGACAATGAGCAGTTCTTC. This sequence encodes CASQRSSGGDNEQFF. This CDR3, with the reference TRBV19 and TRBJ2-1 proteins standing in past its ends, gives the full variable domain DGGITQSPKYLFRKEGQNVTLSCEQNLNHDAMYWYRQDPGQGLRLIYYSQIVNDFQKGDIAEGYSVSREKKESFPLTVTSAQKNPTAFYLCASQRSSGGDNEQFFGPGTRLTVL.